This T cell receptor beta chain was recovered during a study of blood T cell repertoires in COVID-19. Study details: The analysed material was cDNA or gDNA that came from T cells, B-cell-depleted T cells, or PBMCs.

Only in-frame clones appear in the TCRdb table, and some are missing; sequencing was by immunoSEQ multiplex PCR. Seen here are tens of thousands of clones, 90% observed once, and the top ten hold just under 8.5%. The CDR3 is 13 amino acids. V lost 5 bases and J lost 5; bases outside the gene matches: 2. Germline V gives CDR1 LNHDA, CDR2 SQIVND (reference sequence). This chain connects TRBV19 to TRBJ2-2; 7 bases line up with TRBD1. The receptor's source is a woman aged 40 to 50 with active COVID-19. The sequenced material came from peripheral blood. CDR3 sequence: CASSVTGTGELFF. In DNA form, the CDR3 reads TGTGCCAGTAGTGTGACAGGGACCGGGGAGCTGTTTTTT.